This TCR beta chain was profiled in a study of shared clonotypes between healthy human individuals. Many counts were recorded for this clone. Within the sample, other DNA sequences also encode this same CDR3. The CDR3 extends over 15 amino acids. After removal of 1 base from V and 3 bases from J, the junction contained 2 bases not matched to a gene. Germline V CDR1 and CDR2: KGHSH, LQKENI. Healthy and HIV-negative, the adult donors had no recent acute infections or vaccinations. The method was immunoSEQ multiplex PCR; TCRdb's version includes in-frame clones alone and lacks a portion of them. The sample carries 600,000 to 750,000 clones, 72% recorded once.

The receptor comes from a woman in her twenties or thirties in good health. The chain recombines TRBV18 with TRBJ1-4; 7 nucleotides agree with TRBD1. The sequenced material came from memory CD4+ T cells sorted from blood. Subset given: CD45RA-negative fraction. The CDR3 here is CASSPQGTANEKLFF. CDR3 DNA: TGTGCCAGCTCACCACAAGGGACAGCTAATGAAAAACTGTTTTTT.